The entry below describes one T cell receptor (beta chain). This sample was included in a study of blood T cell repertoires in COVID-19. The overall study: There were acute and convalescent COVID-19 samples, and they came from the United States, Italy and Spain. PBMCs, B-cell-depleted T cells, or T cells were the source of the cDNA or gDNA that made up the material.

In the original processing: Amplified reference gene primers provided the basis for estimating nucleated cell counts. Measured with immunoSEQ multiplex PCR; TCRdb has only the in-frame clones, and not every one. That table gives V, J and clone size, and the DNA gave D and trimming. The sample consists of approximately 86,000 clones, more than 80% of them appearing once. Material: peripheral blood. This TCR was recovered from a woman aged 70-85 years with acute or convalescent COVID-19.

CDR3 loop: CASSEAGGHSGNTIYF. Written as DNA, the CDR3 is TGTGCCAGCAGTGAAGCTGGCGGGCACTCTGGAAACACCATATATTTT. The chain uses TRBV6-1 and TRBJ1-3; D call uncertain. This CDR3 has 16 amino acids. Deletions cut 0 bases from V and 0 bases from J, with 9 bases between. Per the germline V gene, CDR1 is MNHNS and CDR2 is SASEGT.